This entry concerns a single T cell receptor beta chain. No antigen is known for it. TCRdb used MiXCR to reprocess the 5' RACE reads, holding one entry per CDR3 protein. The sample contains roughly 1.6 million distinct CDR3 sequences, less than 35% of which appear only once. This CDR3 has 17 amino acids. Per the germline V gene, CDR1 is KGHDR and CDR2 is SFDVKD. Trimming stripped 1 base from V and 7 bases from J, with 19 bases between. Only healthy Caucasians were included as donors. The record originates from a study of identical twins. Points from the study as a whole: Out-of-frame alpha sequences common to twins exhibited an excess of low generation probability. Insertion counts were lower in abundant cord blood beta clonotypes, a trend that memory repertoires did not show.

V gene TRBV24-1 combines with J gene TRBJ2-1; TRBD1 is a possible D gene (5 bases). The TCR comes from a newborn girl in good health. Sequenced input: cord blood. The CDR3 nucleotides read TGTGCCACCAGTGATTTCTTGGTGGCAGGGCTGGGGAATGAGCAGTTCTTC. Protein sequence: CATSDFLVAGLGNEQFF.